This T cell receptor beta chain was sequenced during a study of shared clonotypes between healthy human individuals. A word on this clone: Its antigen is currently unknown.

Germline loops: CDR1 MDHEN, CDR2 SYDVKM. CDR3 length equals 14 residues. With V trimmed by 6 bases and J by 6 bases, 5 bases remained unmatched. Study outcomes and limitations: Generation probability values for non-shared clonotypes were lower than those for clonotypes shared by all four donors. Sample collection involved blood only; tissue repertoires are likely different. In a few donors, about 5% of naive CD4 clonotypes appeared in common. Memory subsets generally showed smaller estimated richness than naive subsets did.

TCRdb's copy holds only in-frame clones and misses some; the assay was immunoSEQ multiplex PCR. The table includes over a million clones, about 80% detected once. The chain is built from TRBV28 and TRBJ1-5; 10 bases are shared with TRBD1. The sample comprised memory CD4+ T cells from PBMCs. Subset specified: CD45RA-negative fraction. This TCR was sampled from a man aged 18 to 29 in good health. Some clones in this sample may be carry-over from other donors' samples. CDR3 protein: CASRKTGGFQPQHF. The CDR3 DNA sequence: TGTGCCAGCAGGAAGACAGGGGGCTTTCAGCCCCAGCATTTT.